The TCR beta chain under discussion was sequenced for a study of blood T cells in healthy people across ages. Turning to the study itself: About one barcoded beta molecule per two T cells came from capture by template switching. Study results and caveats: PBMCs that were unsorted prevented a conclusive naive versus antigen-experienced comparison.

CDR1 is LNHDA, CDR2 SQIVND, per germline (reference sequence). CDR3 length equals 13 residues. The V segment lost 3 bases and the J segment 4 bases; nucleotides outside the gene matches: 2. For this clonotype: The antigen remains unidentified.

Ranging in age from roughly 6 to 95, the donors were healthy Caucasian individuals from Russia. It was with a sample-barcoded 5' primer and a J-beta primer mix that a second PCR of roughly 6 to 12 cycles was run. Each cDNA molecule, via a template-switch adaptor with 12 random nucleotides, was tagged. TCRdb recomputed calls from the 5' RACE reads with MiXCR, one row per CDR3 protein. The repertoire includes about 680,000 distinct CDR3 sequences, about half of them detected once, and 30% to 40% sits in the top ten. This TCR was recovered from an older woman in good health. Sequenced material: blood. The chain uses TRBV19 and TRBJ2-5, with 7 nucleotides matching TRBD2. The CDR3 loop reads CASSIGGRETQYF. CDR3 bases: TGTGCCAGTAGTATCGGGGGGAGAGAGACCCAGTACTTC. The full variable domain, rest sourced from reference TRBV19 and TRBJ2-5, is DGGITQSPKYLFRKEGQNVTLSCEQNLNHDAMYWYRQDPGQGLRLIYYSQIVNDFQKGDIAEGYSVSREKKESFPLTVTSAQKNPTAFYLCASSIGGRETQYFGPGTRLLVL.